Below are 27 T cell receptor beta chains sequenced from a single sample in a study of OX40 agonist ivuxolimab in advanced cancers. Profiling relied on immunoSEQ multiplex PCR, and the TCRdb table lists in-frame clones only, not all of them. The sample yields roughly 87,000 clones, about 90% seen once. The sequencing used CD4+ or CD8+ T cells sorted from blood, collected in a trial of the OX40 agonist ivuxolimab. These receptors originate from an adult with an advanced solid tumor such as melanoma, head and neck, liver or kidney cancer.

The chain couples TRBV5-6 to TRBJ2-3; 10 bases match TRBD2. The CDR3 runs to 17 residues. Germline V lookup: CDR1 SGHDT, CDR2 YYEEEE. The V and J ends lost 1 base and 5 bases, in that order; junction bases with no gene match: 10. The CDR3 sequence: CASSLSGSGGARDTQYF. For the CDR3, the DNA is TGTGCCAGCAGCTTGTCTGGAAGCGGGGGGGCCAGAGATACGCAGTATTTT.

The rearrangement uses TRBV9 and TRBJ2-7; the match to TRBD1 covers 7 bases. CDR3 length: 14 amino acids. CDR1 and CDR2 from the germline V gene are SGDLS and YYNGEE. Germline trimming cut 3 bases from V and 2 bases from J; bases unmatched to any gene: 5. For the CDR3, the DNA is TGTGCCAGCAGCGCCTCCGGGACAGCCTACGAGCAGTACTTC. Translating it yields CASSASGTAYEQYF.

The genes are TRBV4-1 and TRBJ2-7, with a tentative D call TRBD1 (5 bases). There are 16 residues in the CDR3. In germline, CDR1 is MGHRA, CDR2 YSYEKL. V lost 3 bases and J 0 bases, leaving 15 bases between the germline ends. The CDR3: CASSQAGRLGSYEQYF. DNA for the CDR3: TGCGCCAGCAGCCAGGCAGGGCGTTTGGGCTCCTACGAGCAGTACTTC.

This sequence joins TRBV30 and TRBJ2-1; 8 bases align to TRBD2. This CDR3 is built from 14 residues. The ends lost 0 bases at V and 3 bases at J; junction bases unmatched: 1. Germline V lookup: CDR1 GTSNPN, CDR2 SVGIG (reference sequence). The CDR3 sequence is CAWSVGTSYNEQFF. CDR3 nucleotide sequence: TGTGCCTGGAGTGTAGGGACTAGCTACAATGAGCAGTTCTTC.

The chain has TRBV19 and TRBJ2-5; a weak D match, TRBD1 (5 bases). V dropped 3 bases and J dropped 5 bases, with 13 bases sitting between them. This CDR3 region has 14 residues. CDR1 and CDR2 from the germline V gene are LNHDA and SQIVND (reference sequence). This CDR3 reads CASSILQDLETQYF. The CDR3 bases are TGTGCCAGTAGTATTCTACAGGACCTGGAGACCCAGTACTTC.

The chain has TRBV9 and TRBJ2-7, with D uncertain. V shed 0 bases and J shed 2 bases, with 6 bases lying between them. This CDR3 has 13 residues. Germline CDR1 reads SGDLS; CDR2 reads YYNGEE. The DNA of the CDR3 is TGTGCCAGCAGCGTAGGGGCAGCCTACGAGCAGTACTTC. Its translation: CASSVGAAYEQYF.

The chain is built from TRBV29-1 and TRBJ2-7, with 8 bases matching TRBD2. Germline CDR1 reads SQVTM; CDR2 reads ANQGSEA. J lost 6 bases, V lost 3 bases, and 7 bases had no gene match. The CDR3 runs 13 residues. CDR3 bases: TGCAGCGTTGATGGGACTAGTTCTGGCGAGCAGTACTTC. This gives the protein CSVDGTSSGEQYF.

The V gene is TRBV9, the J gene TRBJ2-5; 12 bases match TRBD2. V shed 3 bases, J shed 2 bases, and the junction held 5 bases outside the gene matches. Germline CDR1 reads SGDLS; CDR2 reads YYNGEE. This CDR3 is built from 16 residues. This CDR3 reads CASSGSSGGDQETQYF. The CDR3 DNA reads as TGTGCCAGCAGCGGATCTAGCGGGGGGGATCAAGAGACCCAGTACTTC.

The rearrangement links TRBV30 to TRBJ1-1; D unresolved. V dropped 0 bases and J dropped 3 bases, with 11 bases sitting between them. Germline V gene sequence: CDR1 GTSNPN, CDR2 SVGIG (reference sequence). The CDR3 is made up of 14 amino acids. CDR3 sequence (DNA): TGTGCCTGGAGTGTAATCAATGGGGACACTGAAGCTTTCTTT. Translating it yields CAWSVINGDTEAFF.

This chain links TRBV5-6 with TRBJ1-5, with D maybe TRBD1 (5 bases). V lost 3 bases and J lost 0, with 10 bases in between. Germline CDR1 is SGHDT and CDR2 is YYEEEE. The CDR3 loop spans 15 amino acids. Written as DNA, the CDR3 is TGTGCCAGCAGCTACGGGACCTCTAGCAATCAGCCCCAGCATTTT. It translates to CASSYGTSSNQPQHF.

The rearrangement links TRBV10-3 to TRBJ2-3, with D perhaps TRBD2 (6 bases). Trimming removed 0 bases from V and 2 bases from J, with 9 bases in between. Germline-derived CDR1 and CDR2 are ENHRY and SYGVKD. The CDR3 is 15 residues long. The CDR3 here is CAISESRTITDTQYF. The DNA of the CDR3 is TGTGCCATCAGTGAGTCTAGGACTATCACAGATACGCAGTATTTT.

The V call is TRBV7-9, the J call TRBJ2-5, with D perhaps being TRBD1 or TRBD2 (6 bases each). Germline assignment: CDR1 SEHNR and CDR2 FQNEAQ (reference sequence). V was cut by 5 bases and J by 3 bases, with 19 bases left in between. The CDR3 loop spans 16 amino acids. The CDR3 region is CASSEPGTEGEETQYF. CDR3 in DNA: TGTGCCAGCAGCGAGCCCGGGACGGAGGGGGAAGAGACCCAGTACTTC. Based on the CDR3 plus reference TRBV7-9 and TRBJ2-5, the full variable domain is DTGVSQNPRHKITKRGQNVTFRCDPISEHNRLYWYRQTLGQGPEFLTYFQNEAQLEKSRLLSDRFSAERPKGSFSTLEIQRTEQGDSAMYLCASSEPGTEGEETQYFGPGTRLLVL.

The chain couples TRBV6-1 to TRBJ1-1; D is possibly TRBD1 (5 bases). Trimming took off 2 bases at V and 0 bases at J, with 10 bases between the two ends. CDR1 and CDR2 from the germline V gene are MNHNS and SASEGT. The CDR3 is 15 residues long. CDR3 protein: CASSERGLMNTEAFF. For the CDR3, the DNA is TGTGCCAGCAGTGAAAGGGGTTTAATGAACACTGAAGCTTTCTTT.

The J gene is TRBJ2-7, the V gene TRBV4-2, with D possibly being TRBD1 (5 bases). The CDR3 totals 13 residues. CDR1 LGHNA and CDR2 YNFKEQ come from the germline V gene. V lost 0 bases to trimming and J lost 9 bases, with 12 bases between them. In DNA, the CDR3 is TGTGCCAGCAGCCAAGATTCAGGGTATCGGCAGTACTTC. This gives the protein CASSQDSGYRQYF.

The chain joins TRBV6-5 to TRBJ2-7; D is undetermined. The CDR3 has 14 residues. Trimming shortened V by 2 bases and J by 7 bases, and 15 bases separated the two germline ends. Germline V CDR1 and CDR2: MNHEY, SVGAGI. This chain's CDR3 is CASSYGSEAREQYF. The CDR3 nucleotides are TGTGCCAGCAGTTACGGGTCCGAAGCGCGGGAGCAGTACTTC.

The J gene is TRBJ2-7, the V gene TRBV18; D not certain. CDR1 and CDR2 from the germline V gene are KGHSH and LQKENI. Trimming removed 2 bases from V and 3 bases from J, with 14 bases in between. This CDR3 is built from 15 residues. The CDR3: CASSPTGLPYYEQYF. The CDR3 DNA reads TGTGCCAGCTCACCAACGGGTCTTCCATACTACGAGCAGTACTTC.

This chain joins TRBV5-6 and TRBJ2-1, with TRBD2 identical over 13 bases. Losses at the gene ends were 4 bases for V and 4 bases for J; bases not matched to a gene: 11. The CDR3 loop spans 18 amino acids. Germline CDR1 reads SGHDT; CDR2 reads YYEEEE. The CDR3 region is CASSKTSGGALFYNEQFF. CDR3 nucleotide sequence: TGTGCCAGCAGCAAAACTAGCGGGGGGGCCCTTTTTTACAATGAGCAGTTCTTC.

The gene calls are TRBV5-6 and TRBJ2-3, with TRBD2 identical over 7 bases. Germline CDR1 reads SGHDT; CDR2 reads YYEEEE. CDR3 length: 16 residues. Trimming at V came to 4 bases and at J to 3 bases, leaving 11 bases not matched to a gene. The CDR3 reads CASSQLLAPETDTQYF. The CDR3 DNA reads TGTGCCAGCAGCCAATTACTAGCGCCCGAGACAGATACGCAGTATTTT.

In its sample, this clone was seen a few times. The rearrangement links TRBV19 to TRBJ1-2; no reliable D call. V lost 3 bases and J lost 3, with 8 bases in between. Germline CDR1 reads LNHDA; CDR2 reads SQIVND (reference sequence). The CDR3 consists of 13 residues. The CDR3 loop reads CASSMIGDYGYTF. CDR3 sequence (DNA): TGTGCCAGTAGTATGATTGGGGACTATGGCTACACCTTC.

J is TRBJ1-2 and V is TRBV7-9, with D tentatively TRBD1 (6 bases). CDR1 SEHNR and CDR2 FQNEAQ come from the germline V gene (reference sequence). The CDR3 contains 14 residues. Trimming cost V 5 bases and J 5 bases, with 15 bases left between them. This CDR3 reads CASSPPEGEYGYTF. In DNA form, the CDR3 reads TGTGCCAGCAGCCCGCCAGAGGGGGAATATGGCTACACCTTC.

The chain joins TRBV15 to TRBJ1-1, with TRBD1 matching over 7 bases. The CDR3 is 15 residues long. V trimming: 3 bases; J trimming: 2 bases; junction bases outside the gene matches: 6. Germline V gene data show CDR1 as LNHNV and CDR2 as YYDKDF (reference sequence). CDR3 protein: CATSRYRGTNTEAFF. CDR3 DNA sequence: TGTGCCACCAGCAGGTACAGGGGCACCAACACTGAAGCTTTCTTT. Full variable domain (outside the CDR3, taken from reference TRBV15 and TRBJ1-1): DAMVIQNPRYQVTQFGKPVTLSCSQTLNHNVMYWYQQKSSQAPKLLFHYYDKDFNNEADTPDNFQSRRPNTSFCFLDIRSPGLGDTAMYLCATSRYRGTNTEAFFGQGTRLTVV.

The chain combines TRBV30 with TRBJ2-3; possibly TRBD1 for D (5 bases). Per the germline V gene, CDR1 is GTSNPN and CDR2 is SVGIG (reference sequence). The CDR3 contains 15 residues. Trimming took off 2 bases at V and 3 bases at J, with 15 bases between the two ends. This CDR3 is CAWSIGAGRTDTQYF. Here the CDR3 DNA reads TGTGCCTGGAGTATAGGGGCAGGGCGGACAGATACGCAGTATTTT.

The CDR3 loop reads CAWTRGLGTDTQYF. CDR3 nucleotide sequence: TGTGCCTGGACTAGGGGACTAGGAACGGATACGCAGTATTTT. The chain links TRBV30 to TRBJ2-3; 8 nucleotides line up with TRBD2. J was trimmed by 6 bases and V by 4 bases; bases with no gene match: 9. The CDR3 is made up of 14 amino acids. Per the germline V gene, CDR1 is GTSNPN and CDR2 is SVGIG (reference sequence).

The chain carries TRBV5-6 and TRBJ2-5; 9 bases are shared with TRBD2. The germline gives CDR1 SGHDT, CDR2 YYEEEE. The CDR3 is 15 amino acids. Trimming at V came to 3 bases and at J to 2 bases, leaving 5 bases not matched to a gene. The CDR3 DNA reads as TGTGCCAGCAGCTACATGACTAGCGGACAAGAGACCCAGTACTTC. It is translated as CASSYMTSGQETQYF.

This chain connects TRBV27 to TRBJ1-5; the D is unclear. Germline-derived CDR1 and CDR2 are MNHEY and SMNVEV (reference sequence). This CDR3 region has 12 residues. Trimming removed 2 bases at V and 9 bases at J, with 8 bases between. This CDR3 is CASSLPGLPQHF. CDR3 nucleotides: TGTGCCAGCAGTTTACCGGGTTTGCCCCAGCATTTT.

The J gene is TRBJ2-3, the V gene TRBV27; 12 bases are a match to TRBD2. Trimming removed 2 bases from V and 4 bases from J; junction bases left unmatched: 1. This CDR3 is 15 amino acids long. Germline loops: CDR1 MNHEY, CDR2 SMNVEV (reference sequence). The CDR3 loop reads CASSLTSGGPDTQYF. As DNA, the CDR3 is TGTGCCAGCAGTTTAACTAGCGGGGGGCCAGATACGCAGTATTTT.

Only one count was recorded for this clone. The chain employs TRBV6-1 and TRBJ1-3, with D hard to call. The CDR3 consists of 18 residues. CDR1 MNHNS and CDR2 SASEGT come from the germline V gene. Trimming stripped 2 bases from V and 0 bases from J, with 17 bases between. This CDR3 is CASSEMWRAASSGNTIYF. The CDR3 coding sequence is TGTGCCAGCAGTGAAATGTGGAGGGCGGCGTCCTCTGGAAACACCATATATTTT.